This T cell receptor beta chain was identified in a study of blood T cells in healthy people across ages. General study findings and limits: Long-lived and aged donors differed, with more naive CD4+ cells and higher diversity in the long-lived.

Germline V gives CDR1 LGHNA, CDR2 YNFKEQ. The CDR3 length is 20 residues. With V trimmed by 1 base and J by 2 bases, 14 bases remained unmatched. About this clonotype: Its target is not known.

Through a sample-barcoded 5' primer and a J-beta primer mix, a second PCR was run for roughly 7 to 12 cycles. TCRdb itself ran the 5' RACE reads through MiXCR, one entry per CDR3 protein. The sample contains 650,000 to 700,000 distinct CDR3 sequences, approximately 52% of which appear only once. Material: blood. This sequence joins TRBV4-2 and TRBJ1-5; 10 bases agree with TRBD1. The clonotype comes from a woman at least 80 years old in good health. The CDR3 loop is CASSQASGQGGAFGNQPQHF. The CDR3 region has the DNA TGTGCCAGCAGCCAAGCCTCCGGACAGGGGGGGGCGTTCGGCAATCAGCCCCAGCATTTT.